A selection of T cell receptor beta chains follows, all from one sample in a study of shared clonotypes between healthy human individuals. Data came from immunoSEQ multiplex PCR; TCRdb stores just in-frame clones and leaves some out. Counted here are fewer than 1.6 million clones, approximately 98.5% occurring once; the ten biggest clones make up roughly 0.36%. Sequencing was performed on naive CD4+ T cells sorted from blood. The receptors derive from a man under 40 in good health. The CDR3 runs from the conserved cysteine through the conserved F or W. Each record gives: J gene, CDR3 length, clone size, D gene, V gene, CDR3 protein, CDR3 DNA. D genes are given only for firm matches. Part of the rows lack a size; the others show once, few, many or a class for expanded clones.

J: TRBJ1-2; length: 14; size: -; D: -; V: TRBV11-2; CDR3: CASSPPALGYGYTF; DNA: TGTGCCAGCAGCCCACCGGCCCTGGGCTATGGCTACACCTTC
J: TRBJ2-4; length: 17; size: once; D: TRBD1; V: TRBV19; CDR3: CASRVGGSSWTKNIQYF; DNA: TGTGCCAGTAGGGTAGGGGGCTCTTCTTGGACCAAAAACATTCAGTACTTC
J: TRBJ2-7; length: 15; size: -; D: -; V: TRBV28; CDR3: CASSSLVRVSYEQYF; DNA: TGTGCCAGCAGTTCTCTGGTTCGGGTTTCCTACGAGCAGTACTTC
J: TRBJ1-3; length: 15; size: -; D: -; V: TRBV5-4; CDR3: CASSLHGGPGNTIYF; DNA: TGTGCCAGCAGCTTGCATGGAGGACCGGGAAACACCATATATTTT
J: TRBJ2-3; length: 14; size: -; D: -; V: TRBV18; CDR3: CASSPESYRDTQYF; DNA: TGTGCCAGCTCACCGGAATCATACAGAGATACGCAGTATTTT
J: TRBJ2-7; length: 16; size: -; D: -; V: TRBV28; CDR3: CASSGTRRSVANEQYF; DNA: TGTGCCAGCAGTGGGACAAGGCGATCGGTTGCCAACGAGCAGTACTTC
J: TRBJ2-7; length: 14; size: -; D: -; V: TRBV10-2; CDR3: CASSVAGSSYEQYF; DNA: TGCGCCAGCAGTGTTGCGGGCAGCTCCTACGAGCAGTACTTC
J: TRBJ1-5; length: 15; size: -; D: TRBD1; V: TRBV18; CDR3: CASSNRGRSNQPQHF; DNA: TGTGCCAGCTCAAACAGGGGACGTAGCAATCAGCCCCAGCATTTT
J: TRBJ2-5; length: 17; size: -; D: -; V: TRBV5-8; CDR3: CASSLRGTSRVWETQYF; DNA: TGTGCCAGCAGCTTGCGGGGGACATCACGAGTCTGGGAGACCCAGTACTTC
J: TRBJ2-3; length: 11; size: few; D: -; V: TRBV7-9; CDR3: CASSSPDTQYF; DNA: TGTGCCAGCAGCTCCCCAGATACGCAGTATTTT
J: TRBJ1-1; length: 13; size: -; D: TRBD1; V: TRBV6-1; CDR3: CASLQGADTEAFF; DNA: TGTGCCAGCCTACAGGGGGCCGACACTGAAGCTTTCTTT
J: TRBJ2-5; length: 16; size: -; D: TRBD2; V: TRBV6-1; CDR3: CASSDRTSGHQETQYF; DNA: TGTGCCAGCAGTGACCGGACTAGCGGACACCAAGAGACCCAGTACTTC
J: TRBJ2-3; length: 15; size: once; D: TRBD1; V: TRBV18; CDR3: CASSPPAGGADTQYF; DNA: TGTGCCAGCTCACCACCGGCAGGGGGCGCAGATACGCAGTATTTT
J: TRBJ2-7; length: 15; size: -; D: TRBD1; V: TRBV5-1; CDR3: CASSLDRGLSYEQYF; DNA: TGCGCCAGCAGTTTAGACAGGGGCCTATCCTACGAGCAGTACTTC
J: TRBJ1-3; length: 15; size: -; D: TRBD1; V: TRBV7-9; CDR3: CASSVTGDSGNTIYF; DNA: TGTGCCAGCAGCGTTACAGGGGACTCTGGAAACACCATATATTTT
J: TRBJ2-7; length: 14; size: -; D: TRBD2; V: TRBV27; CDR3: CASRTMGLAGREYF; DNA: TGTGCCAGCAGAACGATGGGACTAGCGGGAAGGGAGTACTTC
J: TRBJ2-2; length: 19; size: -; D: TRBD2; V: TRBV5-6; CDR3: CASSLIRLAGDRNTGELFF; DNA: TGTGCCAGCAGCCTAATTCGACTAGCGGGAGATAGGAACACCGGGGAGCTGTTTTTT
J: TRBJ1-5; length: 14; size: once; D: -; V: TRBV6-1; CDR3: CASSEQGYNQPQHF; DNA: TGTGCCAGCAGTGAACAGGGTTACAATCAGCCCCAGCATTTT
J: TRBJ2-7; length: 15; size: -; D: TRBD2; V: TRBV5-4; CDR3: CASSSLAGDSYEQYF; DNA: TGTGCCAGCAGCTCTCTAGCGGGAGACTCCTACGAGCAGTACTTC
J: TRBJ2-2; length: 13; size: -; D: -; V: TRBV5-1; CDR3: CASSLADSGELFF; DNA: TGCGCCAGCAGCTTGGCCGACAGCGGGGAGCTGTTTTTT
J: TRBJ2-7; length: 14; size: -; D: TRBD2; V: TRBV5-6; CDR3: CASNSAGLANEQYF; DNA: TGTGCCAGCAACTCCGCCGGACTAGCGAACGAGCAGTACTTC
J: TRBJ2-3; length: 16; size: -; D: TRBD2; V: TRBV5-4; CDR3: CASSLGGAGGADTQYF; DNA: TGTGCCAGCAGCTTGGGTGGGGCGGGAGGTGCAGATACGCAGTATTTT
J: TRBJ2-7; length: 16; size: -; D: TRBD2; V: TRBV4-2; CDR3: CASSPTGLAGSYEQYF; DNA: TGTGCCAGCAGCCCAACGGGACTAGCGGGCTCGTACGAGCAGTACTTC
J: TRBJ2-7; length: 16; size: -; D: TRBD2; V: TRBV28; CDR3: CASSFEVTSGSYEQYF; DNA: TGTGCCAGCAGTTTCGAAGTGACTAGCGGTTCCTACGAGCAGTACTTC
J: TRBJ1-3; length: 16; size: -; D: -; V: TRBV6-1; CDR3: CASSVWPVGSGNTIYF; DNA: TGTGCCAGCAGTGTATGGCCAGTCGGCTCTGGAAACACCATATATTTT